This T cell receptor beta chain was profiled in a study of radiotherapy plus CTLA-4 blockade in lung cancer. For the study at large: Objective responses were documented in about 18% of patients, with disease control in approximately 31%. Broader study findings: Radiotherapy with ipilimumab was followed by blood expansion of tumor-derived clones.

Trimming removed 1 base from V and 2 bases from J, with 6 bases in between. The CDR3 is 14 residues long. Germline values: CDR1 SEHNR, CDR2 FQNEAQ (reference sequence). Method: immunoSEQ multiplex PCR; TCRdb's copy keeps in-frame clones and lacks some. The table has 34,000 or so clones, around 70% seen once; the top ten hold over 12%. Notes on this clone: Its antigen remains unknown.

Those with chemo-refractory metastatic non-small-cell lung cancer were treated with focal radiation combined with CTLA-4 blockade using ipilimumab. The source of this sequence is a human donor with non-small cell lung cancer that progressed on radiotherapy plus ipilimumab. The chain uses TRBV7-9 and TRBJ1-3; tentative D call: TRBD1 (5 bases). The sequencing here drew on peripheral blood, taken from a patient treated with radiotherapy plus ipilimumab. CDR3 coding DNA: TGTGCCAGCAGCTTAGAGGGACCTGGAAACACCATATATTTT. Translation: CASSLEGPGNTIYF.